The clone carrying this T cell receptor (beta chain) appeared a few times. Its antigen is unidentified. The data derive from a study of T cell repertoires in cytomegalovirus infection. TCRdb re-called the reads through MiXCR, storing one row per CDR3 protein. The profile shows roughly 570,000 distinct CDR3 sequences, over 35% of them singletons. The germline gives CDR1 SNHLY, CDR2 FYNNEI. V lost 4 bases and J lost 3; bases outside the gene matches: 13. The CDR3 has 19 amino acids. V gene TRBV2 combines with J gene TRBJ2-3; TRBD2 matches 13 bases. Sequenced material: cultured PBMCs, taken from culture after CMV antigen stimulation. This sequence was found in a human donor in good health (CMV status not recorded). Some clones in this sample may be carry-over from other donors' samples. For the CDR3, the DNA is TGTGCCAGCAGTGGGTTGGGACTAGCGGGATCAGGGGGGACAGATACGCAGTATTTT. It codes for CASSGLGLAGSGGTDTQYF.